The 24 T cell receptor beta chains in this list originate from one sample, sequenced in a study of T cell changes during pregnancy in multiple sclerosis. TCRdb keeps only in-frame clones here, not all; method: immunoSEQ multiplex PCR. Among under 95,000 clones, about 94% were seen once, and the ten largest hold around 0.75%. The specimen was peripheral blood, collected in the second trimester of pregnancy. The source of these receptors is a female donor in good health, enrolled as a control in a pregnancy study.

V gene TRBV18 combines with J gene TRBJ1-5; 7 nucleotides line up with TRBD1. Germline V CDR1 and CDR2: KGHSH, LQKENI. Trimming cost V 6 bases and J 6 bases; bases outside gene matches: 5. This CDR3 region has 13 residues. In DNA, the CDR3 is TGTGCCAGCTCGCGACAGGGCGGTCAGCCCCAGCATTTT. Protein sequence: CASSRQGGQPQHF.

The chain joins TRBV7-2 to TRBJ1-3, with D tentatively TRBD1 (5 bases). Germline V gene lookup returns CDR1 SGHTA and CDR2 FQGNSA. The CDR3 is 13 residues long. V lost 10 bases to trimming and J lost 0 bases, with 10 bases between them. The CDR3 protein is CANRGDSGNTIYF. CDR3 coding DNA: TGTGCCAACCGGGGGGACTCTGGAAACACCATATATTTT.

V gene TRBV6-1 combines with J gene TRBJ2-7; TRBD1 aligns across 9 bases. The CDR3 totals 13 residues. V shed 6 bases, J shed 10 bases, and the junction held 10 bases outside the gene matches. Germline CDR1 MNHNS, CDR2 SASEGT. Here the CDR3 DNA reads TGTGCCAGCAGCCGGGACAGGGACGGCGTACAGTACTTC. This sequence encodes CASSRDRDGVQYF.

V usage is TRBV18 and J usage is TRBJ1-4, with TRBD1 identical over 8 bases. The germline V gene encodes CDR1 KGHSH and CDR2 LQKENI. V lost 6 bases and J lost 5; bases outside the gene matches: 8. There are 15 residues in the CDR3. The CDR3 sequence is CASSLSRGPNEKLFF. CDR3 coding DNA: TGTGCCAGCTCCCTATCCAGGGGGCCCAATGAAAAACTGTTTTTT.

The chain carries TRBV7-3 and TRBJ2-1; D is perhaps TRBD2 (6 bases). The V gene lost 5 bases and the J gene lost 1 base, with 12 bases spanning the gap. Germline-derived CDR1 and CDR2 are SGHTA and FQGTGA. The CDR3 loop spans 15 amino acids. The CDR3 DNA reads TGTGCCAGCAGCCTCACAGGAGGGTCCTACAATGAGCAGTTCTTC. The encoded protein is CASSLTGGSYNEQFF.

V and J are TRBV9 and TRBJ2-5; 8 bases are a match to TRBD2. The CDR3 sequence is 14 residues long. CDR1 and CDR2 (germline): SGDLS, YYNGEE. The J segment lost 3 bases and the V segment lost 6 bases, leaving 7 bases of the junction unmatched. The CDR3 DNA sequence: TGTGCCAGCAACGGCGGGGGGAATAAAGAGACCCAGTACTTC. This codes for CASNGGGNKETQYF.

The chain joins TRBV27 to TRBJ2-3, with a weak D call TRBD2 (5 bases). V was cut by 3 bases and J by 2 bases, with 9 bases left in between. The CDR3 is 14 amino acids. Germline V CDR1 and CDR2: MNHEY, SMNVEV (reference sequence). The CDR3 loop is CASSFSGYTDTQYF. The CDR3, as DNA: TGTGCCAGCAGTTTCTCGGGGTACACAGATACGCAGTATTTT.

The table lists this clone with a count of one. The chain couples TRBV9 to TRBJ1-2; TRBD1 aligns across 8 bases. V lost 7 bases and J lost 8; bases outside the gene matches: 13. The CDR3 length is 14 residues. Germline V gene lookup returns CDR1 SGDLS and CDR2 YYNGEE. CDR3 nucleotide sequence: TGTGCCAGCTCACCTCAGACAGGGGCGGGGGGCTACACCTTC. Amino acids: CASSPQTGAGGYTF.

V and J are TRBV11-2 and TRBJ1-1; D is ambiguous. The CDR3 covers 16 residues. CDR1 and CDR2 from the germline V gene are SGHAT and FQNNGV. V lost 3 bases, J lost 5 bases, and 19 bases lay in between. The DNA for the CDR3 is TGTGCCAGCAGCTTTGTGTTCAGGTCCGAGTCAACTGAAGCTTTCTTT. The encoded protein is CASSFVFRSESTEAFF.

This chain joins TRBV4-1 and TRBJ1-1; D uncertain. This CDR3 contains 12 residues. Trimming left V 3 bases short and J 7 bases short, with 9 bases between. Germline V gives CDR1 MGHRA, CDR2 YSYEKL. The CDR3 sequence: CASSQGTIEAFF. Written as DNA, the CDR3 is TGCGCCAGCAGCCAGGGTACTATTGAAGCTTTCTTT.

V and J are TRBV5-1 and TRBJ1-2; 7 bases agree with TRBD1. J gave up 4 bases and V 4 bases, and 10 bases lay outside the gene matches. Germline V gene lookup returns CDR1 SGHRS and CDR2 YFSETQ. The CDR3 is 15 amino acids. CDR3 bases: TGCGCCAGCAGCCTCACCGGACAGGAGGGCTATGGCTACACCTTC. Its protein is CASSLTGQEGYGYTF.

The rearrangement uses TRBV30 and TRBJ1-2, with a weak D call TRBD1 (5 bases). The CDR3 contains 16 residues. Germline assignment: CDR1 GTSNPN and CDR2 SVGIG (reference sequence). V was trimmed by 0 bases and J by 3 bases, leaving 17 bases between them. CDR3 sequence reads: CAWSVGSGHGHYGYTF. DNA for the CDR3: TGTGCCTGGAGTGTAGGGTCAGGGCATGGACACTATGGCTACACCTTC.

This clone was counted once. V usage is TRBV15 and J usage is TRBJ1-1; 9 bases map to TRBD1. J was trimmed by 0 bases and V by 5 bases; bases with no gene match: 7. Germline CDR1 is LNHNV and CDR2 is YYDKDF (reference sequence). The CDR3 consists of 16 residues. The CDR3 DNA is TGTGCCACCAGCCGGGACAGGGTCTTCATGAACACTGAAGCTTTCTTT. Translating gives CATSRDRVFMNTEAFF.

The CDR3 DNA is TGTGCCAGCAGCTACAGGGGGACTGAAGCTTTCTTT. The encoded protein is CASSYRGTEAFF. The rearrangement uses TRBV5-8 and TRBJ1-1; 8 nucleotides agree with TRBD1. The CDR3 loop spans 12 amino acids. The junction had 0 bases not matched to a gene; V was cut back by 3 bases and J by 5 bases. Germline CDR1 and CDR2: SGHTS and YDEGEE.

The chain combines TRBV7-8 with TRBJ2-2; 11 nucleotides align to TRBD2. Germline V gene lookup returns CDR1 SGHVS and CDR2 FQNEAQ. Trimming took 5 bases from V and 7 from J; bases not matched to a gene: 21. There are 20 residues in the CDR3. Here the CDR3 DNA reads TGTGCCAGCAGCCCCCTCGGTCCACTAGCGGGGGTCTTAACTTACGGGGAGCTGTTTTTT. Translated: CASSPLGPLAGVLTYGELFF.

The chain is built from TRBV5-1 and TRBJ2-6; 8 bases map to TRBD1. Trimming at V came to 0 bases and at J to 0 bases, leaving 5 bases not matched to a gene. Per the germline V gene, CDR1 is SGHRS and CDR2 is YFSETQ. This CDR3 spans 18 amino acids. Written as DNA, the CDR3 is TGCGCCAGCAGCTTGGCTGTACAGGGGGGCTCTGGGGCCAACGTCCTGACTTTC. It specifies CASSLAVQGGSGANVLTF.

CDR3 in DNA: TGTGCCAGCAGCCCATGGACAGGGGGCATGCCTTATGGCTACACCTTC. Translated: CASSPWTGGMPYGYTF. The V gene is TRBV7-2, the J gene TRBJ1-2; TRBD1 agrees at 11 bases. Trimming cost V 5 bases and J 5 bases; bases outside gene matches: 10. The CDR3 has 16 amino acids. CDR1 is SGHTA and CDR2 is FQGNSA in the germline V gene.

The sample holds a few counts of this clone. This sequence joins TRBV19 and TRBJ2-5; TRBD1 matches at 8 bases. With 6 bases clipped from V and 5 bases from J, the junction kept 8 bases outside the gene matches. CDR1 is LNHDA and CDR2 is SQIVND in the germline V gene (reference sequence). This CDR3 region has 14 residues. The CDR3 protein is CASSLQGAWETQYF. As DNA, the CDR3 is TGTGCCAGTAGCCTGCAGGGGGCTTGGGAGACCCAGTACTTC.

The V and J genes are TRBV6-6 and TRBJ2-7, with TRBD1 matching over 8 bases. This CDR3 region has 14 residues. CDR1 MNHNY and CDR2 SVGAGI come from the germline V gene (reference sequence). Trimming cost V 3 bases and J 5 bases; bases outside gene matches: 6. For the CDR3, the DNA is TGTGCCAGCAGTTATACGGACAGGGACCACGAGCAGTACTTC. Its protein product is CASSYTDRDHEQYF.

A word on this clone: Germline is not matched at one junction end, which may reflect a read error. In nucleotides, the CDR3 is TGTGCTAGCAGCCTAACCGGGACAGTGTACGAGCAGTACTTC. It translates to CASSLTGTVYEQYF. This chain uses TRBV7-7 with TRBJ2-5; 7 bases match TRBD1. Matching the DNA end better, TRBJ2-7 makes the J call doubtful. Germline CDR1 SSHAT, CDR2 FNYEAQ (reference sequence). CDR3 size: 14 residues.

This clone was counted a single time. A read error may account for a junction end that differs from germline. J is TRBJ1-4 and V is TRBV7-7; a possible D gene is TRBD1 (5 bases). The CDR3 runs 14 residues. CDR1 and CDR2 (germline): SSHAT, FNYEAQ (reference sequence). Written as DNA, the CDR3 is TGTGCTAGCAGCCCTCTCGGGGGAAACGAAAAACTGTTTTTT. Protein: CASSPLGGNEKLFF.

This rearrangement joins TRBV7-3 to TRBJ1-2, with 7 bases that match TRBD1. CDR3 length: 12 residues. Germline lookup yields CDR1 SGHTA and CDR2 FQGTGA. V was clipped by 5 bases and J by 7 bases; unmatched bases: 4. Here the CDR3 reads CASSLDRAGYTF. DNA of the CDR3: TGTGCCAGCAGCCTTGACAGGGCTGGCTACACCTTC.

V usage is TRBV4-2 and J usage is TRBJ1-1; D gene ambiguous. The CDR3 is 16 amino acids. The V and J ends lost 0 bases and 0 bases respectively, with 11 bases between them. CDR1 and CDR2 from the germline V gene are LGHNA and YNFKEQ. CDR3 in DNA: TGTGCCAGCAGCCAAGATCTATTACAGCTGAACACTGAAGCTTTCTTT. It codes for CASSQDLLQLNTEAFF.

The V gene is TRBV6-1, the J gene TRBJ2-5, with D perhaps matching TRBD1 (7 bases). V lost 7 bases, J lost 4 bases, and 13 bases lay in between. Germline CDR1 reads MNHNS; CDR2 reads SASEGT. This CDR3 region has 13 residues. CDR3 DNA: TGTGCCAGCAATAATCAGGGGGGAGAGACCCAGTACTTC. This codes for CASNNQGGETQYF.